Below are 29 T cell receptor beta chains sequenced from a single sample in a study of graft-versus-host responses after intestinal transplantation. Method: immunoSEQ multiplex PCR; TCRdb's copy keeps in-frame clones and lacks some. The sample records approximately 40,000 clones, around 90% being singletons. The sample was PBMCs, taken approximately 300 days after intestinal transplant. These TCRs come from a human patient who received an intestinal transplant, so some T cells may come from the graft donor.

The table lists this clone with a count of one. CDR3 bases: TGTGCCAGCAGCCAGGGGGAGCCGTCCTCTGGAAACACCATATATTTT. This translates into CASSQGEPSSGNTIYF. The rearrangement links TRBV4-2 to TRBJ1-3; a possible D gene is TRBD1 (5 bases). The CDR3 totals 16 residues. CDR1 is LGHNA, CDR2 YNFKEQ, per germline. With 3 bases removed from V and 0 bases from J, the gap between germline ends came to 12 bases.

The chain uses TRBV12-2 and TRBJ2-5; TRBD2 reflects the table's D call only, with no check against the DNA. TRBV12-2 is designated a pseudogene. This CDR3 contains 13 residues. For the CDR3, the DNA is TGTGCAAGTCGAGCGGGAGGAAGTGAGACCCAGTACTTC. Encoded protein: CASRAGGSETQYF.

This clone has just one count. V usage is TRBV7-9 and J usage is TRBJ2-7; 7 bases are a match to TRBD2. The CDR3 runs 16 residues. Germline loops: CDR1 SEHNR, CDR2 FQNEAQ (reference sequence). J was trimmed by 2 bases and V by 5 bases; bases with no gene match: 12. The CDR3 DNA sequence: TGTGCCAGCAGCCCATCTGAATGGGGGGGAACCTACGAGCAGTACTTC. It yields the protein CASSPSEWGGTYEQYF.

The chain links TRBV7-3 to TRBJ2-6; 8 bases align to TRBD1. The CDR3 spans 16 residues. V lost 5 bases to trimming and J lost 2 bases; unmatched junction nucleotides: 5. CDR1 is SGHTA, CDR2 FQGTGA, per germline. The DNA of the CDR3 is TGTGCCAGCAGCCTCTTACAGGGGGCTGGGGCCAACGTCCTGACTTTC. It is translated as CASSLLQGAGANVLTF.

This clone was recorded once. The rearrangement links TRBV9 to TRBJ2-7; D remains unclear. There are 16 residues in the CDR3. Germline V gene sequence: CDR1 SGDLS, CDR2 YYNGEE. V lost 1 base and J 5 bases, leaving 19 bases between the germline ends. CDR3 protein: CASSVTPEPLRDEQYF. The CDR3 region has the DNA TGTGCCAGCAGCGTAACCCCAGAACCCCTGCGCGACGAGCAGTACTTC.

The rearrangement links TRBV7-9 to TRBJ1-5; 8 bases are shared with TRBD1. Germline CDR1 is SEHNR and CDR2 is FQNEAQ (reference sequence). Unmatched junction bases numbered 9, after V lost 5 bases and J lost 6 bases. This CDR3 spans 15 amino acids. For the CDR3, the DNA is TGTGCCAGCAGCCTAGATGACAGGGGAAGTCAGCCCCAGCATTTT. Protein: CASSLDDRGSQPQHF.

V is TRBV27 and J is TRBJ1-5; D is perhaps TRBD1 (5 bases). This CDR3 comprises 13 residues. Germline values: CDR1 MNHEY, CDR2 SMNVEV (reference sequence). V was cut by 6 bases and J by 3 bases, with 9 bases left in between. CDR3 bases: TGTGCCAGCAGCCCAGGGTTCAATCAGCCCCAGCATTTT. Translation gives CASSPGFNQPQHF.

The chain is built from TRBV28 and TRBJ1-5; tentative D call: TRBD1 (6 bases). In germline, CDR1 is MDHEN, CDR2 SYDVKM. V gave up 3 bases and J gave up 0 bases, with 9 bases separating them. CDR3 length: 15 amino acids. The CDR3 bases are TGTGCCAGCAGTTTTCAGGGGTATAGCAATCAGCCCCAGCATTTT. Amino acids: CASSFQGYSNQPQHF.

The chain joins TRBV5-1 to TRBJ2-7, with D hard to call. Trimming removed 0 bases at V and 3 bases at J, with 13 bases between. The CDR3 length is 15 residues. Germline-derived CDR1 and CDR2 are SGHRS and YFSETQ. The CDR3 region has the DNA TGCGCCAGCAGCTTGGCCCCCCCCGCGAACTACGAGCAGTACTTC. It specifies CASSLAPPANYEQYF.

The V gene is TRBV9, the J gene TRBJ2-5; tentatively, D is TRBD1 (6 bases). The DNA end is more similar to TRBJ2-7, so the J call may be wrong. This CDR3 region has 15 residues. CDR1 is SGDLS, CDR2 YYNGEE, per germline. The CDR3 region is CASSRGDNGDYEQYF. The CDR3 DNA is TGTGCCAGCAGCCGTGGGGACAACGGGGACTACGAGCAGTACTTC.

CDR3 sequence: CASSSPTSGTETQYF. In nucleotides, the CDR3 is TGTGCCAGCAGCTCGCCGACTAGCGGGACGGAGACCCAGTACTTC. The chain has TRBV5-4 and TRBJ2-5, with TRBD2 matching over 11 bases. The CDR3 spans 15 residues. The V gene's germline CDR1 is SGHNT and CDR2 YYREEE (reference sequence). Unmatched junction bases numbered 6, after V lost 3 bases and J lost 5 bases. Full variable domain (missing parts from reference TRBV5-4 and TRBJ2-5): ETGVTQSPTHLIKTRGQQVTLRCSSQSGHNTVSWYQQALGQGPQFIFQYYREEENGRGNFPPRFSGLQFPNYSSELNVNALELDDSALYLCASSSPTSGTETQYFGPGTRLLVL.

This clone is a singleton in its sample. The chain links TRBV5-4 to TRBJ1-2; D might be TRBD1 (6 bases). Between the trimmed V and J ends, which lost 2 bases and 5 bases, there was a span of 13 bases. CDR1 is SGHNT, CDR2 YYREEE, per germline (reference sequence). The CDR3 has 14 amino acids. CDR3 loop: CASSFLGGRYGYTF. As DNA, the CDR3 is TGTGCCAGCAGCTTCCTCGGGGGGCGGTATGGCTACACCTTC.

The chain employs TRBV14 and TRBJ2-7; no firm D call. Germline CDR1 SGHDN, CDR2 FVKESK. CDR3 length: 14 residues. V was trimmed by 3 bases and J by 2 bases, leaving 11 bases between them. The CDR3 nucleotides read TGTGCCAGCAGCCATCCAGAGAGAGCCTACGAGCAGTACTTC. Its protein product is CASSHPERAYEQYF.

The genes are TRBV5-4 and TRBJ1-1; D remains ambiguous. CDR3 size: 13 residues. V lost 2 bases, J lost 5 bases, and 10 bases lay in between. The V gene's germline CDR1 is SGHNT and CDR2 YYREEE (reference sequence). CDR3 in DNA: TGTGCCAGCAGCTTTCGGGGTCCGACTGAAGCTTTCTTT. It encodes CASSFRGPTEAFF.

The chain is built from TRBV6-5 and TRBJ1-6, with TRBD1 matching 8 bases. The junction had 7 bases not matched to a gene; V was cut back by 4 bases and J by 5 bases. The CDR3 totals 16 residues. CDR1 is MNHEY and CDR2 is SVGAGI in the germline V gene. CDR3 coding DNA: TGTGCCAGCAGTTCGACAGGGGATCCTCATAATTCACCCCTCCACTTT. It specifies CASSSTGDPHNSPLHF.

The V gene is TRBV4-1, the J gene TRBJ1-4; TRBD1 matches 9 bases. The V gene's germline CDR1 is MGHRA and CDR2 YSYEKL. The CDR3 consists of 20 residues. J gave up 7 bases and V 3 bases, and 21 bases lay outside the gene matches. The CDR3 loop reads CASSQETGGRFSELSEKLFF. DNA of the CDR3: TGCGCCAGCAGCCAGGAAACAGGGGGCAGGTTTTCCGAACTGAGTGAAAAACTGTTTTTT.

The rearrangement uses TRBV2 and TRBJ2-3; TRBD2 matches 13 bases. The V and J ends lost 6 bases and 1 base, in that order; junction bases with no gene match: 13. CDR3 size: 19 residues. CDR1 and CDR2 from the germline V gene are SNHLY and FYNNEI. CDR3: CASRSPGTSGAQRTDTQYF. The CDR3 bases are TGTGCCAGCAGGTCCCCCGGGACTAGCGGGGCGCAGCGCACAGATACGCAGTATTTT.

This chain joins TRBV7-3 and TRBJ2-2; no firm D call. This CDR3 is 13 amino acids long. V lost 4 bases and J 6 bases, leaving 9 bases between the germline ends. CDR1 is SGHTA, CDR2 FQGTGA, per germline. As DNA, the CDR3 is TGTGCCAGCAGCTCCTCTACACCCGGGGAGCTGTTTTTT. Its protein product is CASSSSTPGELFF.

The chain joins TRBV2 to TRBJ1-5; D is unresolved. CDR3 size: 15 residues. CDR1 is SNHLY, CDR2 FYNNEI, per germline. V shed 8 bases and J shed 0 bases, with 14 bases lying between them. The CDR3 reads CASGKGTYSNQPQHF. CDR3 in DNA: TGTGCCAGCGGCAAGGGAACGTATAGCAATCAGCCCCAGCATTTT.

J is TRBJ2-3 and V is TRBV11-1, with a weak D call TRBD1 (6 bases). With 0 bases removed from V and 4 bases from J, the gap between germline ends came to 11 bases. Germline loops: CDR1 SGHAT, CDR2 FQDESV (reference sequence). This CDR3 has 15 amino acids. The DNA for the CDR3 is TGTGCCAGCAGCTTAGCGCTGGGGGCCCCAGATACGCAGTATTTT. Protein sequence: CASSLALGAPDTQYF.

The chain uses TRBV29-1 and TRBJ2-7, with 8 bases identical to TRBD2. Germline CDR1 is SQVTM and CDR2 is ANQGSEA. The CDR3 has 13 residues. The junction had 6 bases not matched to a gene; V was cut back by 5 bases and J by 3 bases. Here the CDR3 DNA reads TGCAGCGTTAGTACTAGCGGATTCTACGAGCAGTACTTC. It encodes CSVSTSGFYEQYF.

The rearrangement uses TRBV4-1 and TRBJ2-7, with 8 bases aligning to TRBD2. The V gene's germline CDR1 is MGHRA and CDR2 YSYEKL. The CDR3 has 14 residues. V was pared by 3 bases and J by 0 bases, with 1 base of the junction left unmatched. The CDR3 sequence: CASSQGTSSYEQYF. For the CDR3, the DNA is TGCGCCAGCAGCCAGGGGACTAGCTCCTACGAGCAGTACTTC.

The rearrangement links TRBV6-1 to TRBJ1-4; a possible D gene is TRBD1 (5 bases). The CDR3 sequence is 15 residues long. Germline V gives CDR1 MNHNS, CDR2 SASEGT. Trimming took off 5 bases at V and 10 bases at J, with 20 bases between the two ends. CDR3: CASSFRGEPQGKLFF. In nucleotides, the CDR3 is TGTGCCAGCAGTTTCCGGGGCGAACCCCAGGGAAAACTGTTTTTT.

The chain recombines TRBV4-1 with TRBJ1-5; D may be TRBD1 (5 bases). Germline lookup yields CDR1 MGHRA and CDR2 YSYEKL. The CDR3 has 15 amino acids. V was shortened by 2 bases and J by 6 bases, with 14 bases between the two germline ends. The CDR3 DNA reads as TGCGCCAGCAGCCAACCCGGGGTCAGGGTTCAGCCCCAGCATTTT. Amino acids: CASSQPGVRVQPQHF.

The rearrangement uses TRBV14 and TRBJ2-7; D remains ambiguous. Trimming left V 0 bases short and J 2 bases short, with 11 bases between. CDR1 is SGHDN, CDR2 FVKESK, per germline. The CDR3 runs 15 residues. The CDR3 DNA is TGTGCCAGCAGCCAAGAGGGCCCTACCCCCTACGAGCAGTACTTC. Protein: CASSQEGPTPYEQYF.

This clone was recorded only once. This chain uses TRBV5-5 with TRBJ2-1, with D perhaps assigned TRBD1 or TRBD2 (5 bases each). Germline-derived CDR1 and CDR2 are SGHKS and YYEKEE (reference sequence). V was pared by 4 bases and J by 6 bases, with 11 bases between. The CDR3 has 13 residues. This CDR3 reads CASSSYGANEQFF. CDR3 coding DNA: TGTGCCAGCAGCAGTTACGGGGCCAATGAGCAGTTCTTC.

The chain has TRBV11-2 and TRBJ1-2, with D unresolved. V was clipped by 0 bases and J by 8 bases, with 7 bases between them. Looked up from germline, CDR1 is SGHAT and CDR2 is FQNNGV. This CDR3 has 12 residues. CDR3 sequence reads: CASSLDPGGYTF. The CDR3 DNA follows: TGTGCCAGCAGCTTAGATCCGGGGGGCTACACCTTC.

The chain combines TRBV15 with TRBJ2-1, with D perhaps being TRBD1 or TRBD2 (5 bases each). Germline-derived CDR1 and CDR2 are LNHNV and YYDKDF (reference sequence). This CDR3 contains 15 residues. Trimming removed 8 bases from V and 5 bases from J, with 19 bases in between. The CDR3 nucleotides read TGTGCCACCGCCCGGGGTTTATGGGACGACAATGAGCAGTTCTTC. Translating gives CATARGLWDDNEQFF.

Points on this clone: Different DNA sequences within this sample yield the same CDR3. The CDR3 DNA reads TGCGCCAGCAGCTTTGGGGGGTGGGGCGCGGCGGGGGAGCAGTACTTC. Translating gives CASSFGGWGAAGEQYF. The chain links TRBV5-1 to TRBJ2-7; D perhaps matches TRBD2 (6 bases). Germline V gene lookup returns CDR1 SGHRS and CDR2 YFSETQ. With 2 bases removed from V and 7 bases from J, the gap between germline ends came to 22 bases. This CDR3 has 16 residues. The variable domain in full, completed from reference TRBV5-1 and TRBJ2-7, reads KAGVTQTPRYLIKTRGQQVTLSCSPISGHRSVSWYQQTPGQGLQFLFEYFSETQRNKGNFPGRFSGRQFSNSRSEMNVSTLELGDSALYLCASSFGGWGAAGEQYFGPGTRLTVT.